Below, 30 T cell receptor beta chains from the same sample are listed, as sequenced in a study of blood T cells in healthy people across ages. A J-beta primer mix and a sample-barcoded 5' primer were used in a second PCR of roughly 6 to 11 cycles. TCRdb processed the 5' RACE reads anew with MiXCR; each CDR3 protein has one entry. The sample records hundreds of thousands of distinct CDR3 sequences, 21% being singletons. Sequencing was performed on blood. The receptors shown here come from a man aged 70-80 years in good health.

This clonotype was picked up a small number of times. Sequence at one end of the junction differs from germline and may be a read error. The chain couples TRBV5-1 to TRBJ2-5; 7 bases agree with TRBD1. The CDR3 runs to 15 residues. CDR1 SGHRS and CDR2 YFSETQ come from the germline V gene. This CDR3 reads CASSETPGQQEAQYF. The DNA of the CDR3 is TGCGCCAGCAGTGAAACTCCGGGACAGCAAGAGGCCCAGTACTTC.

This clonotype has just a few counts. This rearrangement joins TRBV18 to TRBJ2-1; maybe TRBD2 (6 bases). The germline gives CDR1 KGHSH, CDR2 LQKENI. V lost 5 bases and J 0 bases, leaving 14 bases between the germline ends. This CDR3 is built from 16 residues. CDR3 in amino acids: CASSSGGSSSYNEQFF. The CDR3 bases are TGTGCCAGCTCATCTGGGGGGTCAAGCTCCTACAATGAGCAGTTCTTC.

The gene calls are TRBV20-1 and TRBJ2-2, with 8 bases that match TRBD1. Per germline, CDR1 DFQATT and CDR2 SNEGSKA (reference sequence). The V gene end was trimmed by 3 bases and the J gene end by 7 bases; junction bases not matched to a gene: 10. This CDR3 comprises 15 residues. The CDR3 nucleotides read TGCAGTGCTAGGGTCGCAGGGGGCTCGGGCGGGGAGCTGTTTTTT. This gives the protein CSARVAGGSGGELFF.

The table lists this clonotype with a few counts. This could be a read error, since a much larger clone is one nucleotide away. The chain joins TRBV5-1 to TRBJ1-5, with D unresolved. CDR1 is SGHRS and CDR2 is YFSETQ in the germline V gene. The CDR3 has 13 amino acids. The V end was cut by 3 bases, the J end by 6 bases, with 10 bases between. This chain's CDR3 is CASSSHPGQPQHF. In DNA form, the CDR3 reads TGCGCCAGCAGCTCGCATCCGGGTCAGCCCCAGCATTTT.

Only a few counts were recorded for this clonotype. The gene calls are TRBV12-3 or TRBV12-4 and TRBJ2-5, with D unresolved. This CDR3 is 14 amino acids long. V was pared by 0 bases and J by 0 bases, with 5 bases between. CDR3 protein: CASSLARHQETQYF. As DNA, the CDR3 is TGTGCCAGCAGTTTAGCCCGACACCAAGAGACCCAGTACTTC.

There are many counts of this clonotype. The V and J genes are TRBV6-1 and TRBJ2-2, with 11 bases fitting TRBD2. The CDR3 runs to 15 residues. V trimming: 4 bases; J trimming: 7 bases; junction bases outside the gene matches: 5. CDR1 and CDR2 (germline): MNHNS, SASEGT. CDR3 amino acids: CASSVLAGEVGELFF. CDR3 sequence (DNA): TGTGCCAGCAGTGTACTAGCGGGAGAGGTCGGGGAGCTGTTTTTT.

There are a few counts of this clonotype. The J gene is TRBJ2-5, the V gene TRBV4-2, with D tentatively TRBD2 (5 bases). The V end was cut by 1 base, the J end by 2 bases, with 14 bases between. The germline V gene encodes CDR1 LGHNA and CDR2 YNFKEQ. CDR3 length: 16 amino acids. The CDR3 region is CASSQGIEGKQETQYF. The CDR3 DNA follows: TGTGCCAGCAGCCAAGGTATCGAGGGCAAACAAGAGACCCAGTACTTC.

This clonotype was seen just once. This chain links TRBV5-1 with TRBJ2-7; D possibly matches TRBD1 or TRBD2 (5 bases each). CDR3 length: 16 residues. Germline V gives CDR1 SGHRS, CDR2 YFSETQ. The V gene lost 0 bases and the J gene lost 5 bases, with 18 bases spanning the gap. The chain's CDR3 is CASSLAIGTPDDEQYF. CDR3 bases: TGCGCCAGCAGCTTGGCCATTGGGACCCCTGACGACGAGCAGTACTTC.

The chain links TRBV5-1 to TRBJ2-5; 9 nucleotides agree with TRBD1. The CDR3 covers 15 residues. The V gene end was trimmed by 3 bases and the J gene end by 4 bases; junction bases not matched to a gene: 7. CDR1 is SGHRS, CDR2 YFSETQ, per germline. CDR3 sequence: CASSSGTGKGETQYF. CDR3 bases: TGCGCCAGCAGCTCCGGGACAGGGAAGGGAGAGACCCAGTACTTC.

The chain links TRBV6-6 to TRBJ2-5; D possibly corresponds to TRBD2 (6 bases). The closer fit of TRBJ2-7 to the DNA end suggests the J call may be wrong. The CDR3 is made up of 14 amino acids. CDR1 and CDR2 from the germline V gene are MNHNY and SVGAGI (reference sequence). CDR3 sequence reads: CASSYSPRGNEQYF. The CDR3 DNA sequence: TGTGCCAGCAGTTACTCCCCGCGGGGCAACGAGCAGTACTTC.

This clonotype was seen a few times. The rearrangement uses TRBV7-2 and TRBJ1-3; TRBD1 is a possible D gene (6 bases). Germline lookup yields CDR1 SGHTA and CDR2 FQGNSA. V was cut by 1 base and J by 1 base, with 20 bases left in between. The CDR3 runs 19 residues. The CDR3 region is CASSLEWGGHWSSGNTIYF. In DNA form, the CDR3 reads TGTGCCAGCAGCTTAGAGTGGGGGGGACACTGGTCTTCTGGAAACACCATATATTTT.

This clonotype was seen a handful of times. The V gene is TRBV20-1, the J gene TRBJ2-5, with 12 bases identical to TRBD2. The CDR3 runs to 17 residues. The V gene end was trimmed by 1 base and the J gene end by 1 base; junction bases not matched to a gene: 7. Germline V gene lookup returns CDR1 DFQATT and CDR2 SNEGSKA (reference sequence). The CDR3 bases are TGCAGTGCTAGAGTATCTAGCGGGAGGGCCATCCAAGAGACCCAGTACTTC. Amino acid sequence: CSARVSSGRAIQETQYF.

The chain recombines TRBV29-1 with TRBJ2-7; weak D call: TRBD2 (5 bases). Germline V gives CDR1 SQVTM, CDR2 ANQGSEA. Trimming shortened V by 5 bases and J by 7 bases, and 15 bases separated the two germline ends. The CDR3 extends over 12 amino acids. The CDR3 is CSVLWGAWEQYF. The CDR3 region has the DNA TGCAGCGTTCTCTGGGGAGCGTGGGAGCAGTACTTC.

The CDR3 reads CASSLVGPRWEQYF. The CDR3 DNA is TGTGCCAGCAGCTTAGTTGGTCCCCGCTGGGAGCAGTACTTC. This chain links TRBV7-2 with TRBJ2-5; weak D call: TRBD2 (5 bases). The CDR3 is made up of 14 amino acids. Trimming removed 1 base from V and 11 bases from J, with 17 bases in between. The V gene's germline CDR1 is SGHTA and CDR2 FQGNSA. The whole variable domain, filled in from reference TRBV7-2 and TRBJ2-5, reads GAGVSQSPSNKVTEKGKDVELRCDPISGHTALYWYRQSLGQGLEFLIYFQGNSAPDKSGLPSDRFSAERTGGSVSTLTIQRTQQEDSAVYLCASSLVGPRWEQYFGPGTRLLVL.

This chain uses TRBV3-1 with TRBJ2-5; D is possibly TRBD2 (5 bases). Germline values: CDR1 LGHDT, CDR2 YNNKEL (reference sequence). This CDR3 is built from 15 residues. V lost 4 bases and J 5 bases, leaving 17 bases between the germline ends. The CDR3 coding sequence is TGTGCCAGCAGCCCTTGGGGAGCAGGTGTCGAGACCCAGTACTTC. Translating it yields CASSPWGAGVETQYF.

This chain uses TRBV6-5 with TRBJ2-1; D possibly corresponds to TRBD2 (5 bases). Germline lookup yields CDR1 MNHEY and CDR2 SVGAGI. CDR3 size: 15 residues. The ends were cut back, 0 bases at V and 8 bases at J, with 14 bases in the middle. This chain's CDR3 is CASSYSRASLYEQFF. The CDR3 DNA sequence: TGTGCCAGCAGTTACTCGAGGGCTAGTCTCTATGAGCAGTTCTTC.

This clonotype was recorded a few times. This likely comes from a read error, as the CDR3 has no conserved phenylalanine or tryptophan at its end. This rearrangement joins TRBV2 to TRBJ1-4; D is ambiguous. Trimming left V 6 bases short and J 5 bases short, with 7 bases between. This CDR3 comprises 12 residues. In germline, CDR1 is SNHLY, CDR2 FYNNEI. This chain's CDR3 is CASRVSNEKLFL. In DNA form, the CDR3 reads TGTGCCAGCAGAGTCTCCAATGAAAAACTGTTTCTT.

This chain connects TRBV28 to TRBJ2-5; 9 bases agree with TRBD1. This CDR3 has 15 amino acids. V shed 6 bases and J 4 bases; nucleotides not matched to a gene: 9. Germline V gives CDR1 MDHEN, CDR2 SYDVKM. The DNA for the CDR3 is TGTGCCAGCAGGGGACTGGGACAGGGAGGAGAGACCCAGTACTTC. This sequence encodes CASRGLGQGGETQYF.

In its sample, this clonotype was seen many times. At one end the junction does not follow the germline gene, possibly because of a read error. The chain couples TRBV7-9 to TRBJ2-7; 9 bases match TRBD1. Looked up from germline, CDR1 is SEHNR and CDR2 is FQNEAQ (reference sequence). The CDR3 consists of 12 residues. CDR3 in DNA: TGTGCCAGCAGCTTGGGACAGGGTAACATTAGCTTC. Translated, it gives CASSLGQGNISF. Looking up the rest from reference TRBV7-9 and TRBJ2-7 gives the full variable domain: DTGVSQNPRHKITKRGQNVTFRCDPISEHNRLYWYRQTLGQGPEFLTYFQNEAQLEKSRLLSDRFSAERPKGSFSTLEIQRTEQGDSAMYLCASSLGQGNISFGPGTRLTVT.

This clonotype was detected a few times. V gene TRBV20-1 combines with J gene TRBJ1-3, with TRBD1 matching over 8 bases. Trimming removed 2 bases from V and 2 bases from J; junction bases left unmatched: 8. The CDR3 sequence is 16 residues long. Germline loops: CDR1 DFQATT, CDR2 SNEGSKA (reference sequence). Here the CDR3 DNA reads TGCAGTGCTAGACGTCAGGGGGCTTTAACTGGAAACACCATATATTTT. Amino acid sequence: CSARRQGALTGNTIYF.

Comments on this clonotype: The junction differs from germline at one of its ends, possibly a read error. The chain joins TRBV29-1 to TRBJ2-5, with D hard to call. Germline V gene sequence: CDR1 SQVTM, CDR2 ANQGSEA. This CDR3 comprises 11 residues. The CDR3 DNA is TGCAGCGTTGGCCTCCAAGAGACCCTGTACTTC. Its translation: CSVGLQETLYF.

The chain has TRBV28 and TRBJ2-5; D is unclear. Judging by the DNA end, TRBJ2-7 fits better; the J call may be wrong. Germline lookup yields CDR1 MDHEN and CDR2 SYDVKM. The CDR3 extends over 14 amino acids. CDR3 protein: CASSPGDIYYEQYF. The CDR3 nucleotides are TGTGCCAGCAGCCCCGGCGACATCTACTACGAGCAGTACTTC.

This clonotype came up a few times. V gene TRBV7-9 combines with J gene TRBJ1-3, with D unclear. The CDR3 covers 14 residues. With 2 bases removed from V and 4 bases from J, the gap between germline ends came to 9 bases. CDR1 SEHNR and CDR2 FQNEAQ come from the germline V gene (reference sequence). The chain's CDR3 is CASSLRVQGNTIYF. CDR3 nucleotide sequence: TGTGCCAGCAGCTTAAGGGTTCAAGGAAACACCATATATTTT.

This clonotype was seen only a few times. V usage is TRBV6-6 and J usage is TRBJ2-1, with D perhaps being TRBD1 or TRBD2 (6 bases each). Germline V CDR1 and CDR2: MNHNY, SVGAGI (reference sequence). Trimming shortened V by 0 bases and J by 3 bases, and 9 bases separated the two germline ends. The CDR3 covers 15 residues. CDR3 DNA sequence: TGTGCCAGCAGTTACTCTGAGGGGGGCTACAATGAGCAGTTCTTC. It yields the protein CASSYSEGGYNEQFF.

The chain is built from TRBV29-1 and TRBJ2-7, with TRBD2 identical over 9 bases. Germline lookup yields CDR1 SQVTM and CDR2 ANQGSEA. The CDR3 runs 13 residues. Trimming took 5 bases from V and 4 from J; bases not matched to a gene: 6. The CDR3 nucleotides are TGCAGCGTTCTACCAGCGGGAGGATACGAGCAGTACTTC. This codes for CSVLPAGGYEQYF.

The chain recombines TRBV5-1 with TRBJ1-5; D remains unclear. The CDR3 is 13 residues long. In germline, CDR1 is SGHRS, CDR2 YFSETQ. V lost 4 bases, J lost 5 bases, and 10 bases lay in between. The CDR3 nucleotides are TGCGCCAGCAGCGAAAGTCCAGATCAGCCCCAGCATTTT. This encodes CASSESPDQPQHF.

The J gene is TRBJ2-5, the V gene TRBV4-1; D not certain. Germline V gives CDR1 MGHRA, CDR2 YSYEKL. The CDR3 is 15 residues long. V dropped 4 bases and J dropped 5 bases, with 17 bases sitting between them. The CDR3 is CASSLTTLGGETQYF. For the CDR3, the DNA is TGCGCCAGCAGCCTGACGACCCTCGGTGGGGAGACCCAGTACTTC.

The rearrangement links TRBV5-1 to TRBJ2-3; the D is unclear. The CDR3 spans 14 residues. CDR1 is SGHRS, CDR2 YFSETQ, per germline. Trimming shortened V by 4 bases and J by 1 base, and 10 bases separated the two germline ends. In DNA, the CDR3 is TGCGCCAGCAGCGGCGGTTCCGGCACAGATACGCAGTATTTT. This translates into CASSGGSGTDTQYF.

This clonotype was detected a few times. The chain links TRBV27 to TRBJ2-5; 14 bases match TRBD2. With the DNA end fitting TRBJ2-1 better, the J assignment may be wrong. CDR1 MNHEY and CDR2 SMNVEV come from the germline V gene (reference sequence). This CDR3 is built from 17 residues. Written as DNA, the CDR3 is TGTGCCAGCAGTTTATGGGTGACTAGCGGGAGGGGGAATGAGCAGTTCTTC. Residues: CASSLWVTSGRGNEQFF.

This clonotype has a handful of counts. A much larger clone lies a single base off, so this may be a read error. V and J are TRBV7-2 and TRBJ2-3, with no clear D. The CDR3 is 13 amino acids. Per germline, CDR1 SGHTA and CDR2 FQGNSA. CDR3 region: CASSSHFTDMQYF. CDR3 in DNA: TGTGCCAGCAGCTCACACTTCACAGATATGCAGTATTTT.